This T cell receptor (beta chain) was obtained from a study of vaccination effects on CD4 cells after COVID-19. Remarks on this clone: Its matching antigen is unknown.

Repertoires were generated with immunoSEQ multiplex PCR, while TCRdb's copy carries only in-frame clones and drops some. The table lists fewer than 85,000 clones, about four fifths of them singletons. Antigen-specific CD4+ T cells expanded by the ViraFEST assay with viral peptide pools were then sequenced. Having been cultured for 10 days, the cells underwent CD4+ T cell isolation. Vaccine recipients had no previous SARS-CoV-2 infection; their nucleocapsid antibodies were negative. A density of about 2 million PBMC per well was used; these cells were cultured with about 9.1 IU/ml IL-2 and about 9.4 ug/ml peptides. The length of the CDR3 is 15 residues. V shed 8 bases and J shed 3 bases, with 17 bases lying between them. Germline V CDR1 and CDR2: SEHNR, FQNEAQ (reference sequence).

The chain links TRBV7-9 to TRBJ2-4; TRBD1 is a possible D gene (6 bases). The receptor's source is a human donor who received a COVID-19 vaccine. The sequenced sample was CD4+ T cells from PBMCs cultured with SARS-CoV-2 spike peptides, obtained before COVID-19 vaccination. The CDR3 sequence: CASGPRGVGKNIQYF. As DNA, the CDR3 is TGTGCCAGCGGCCCCAGGGGTGTGGGCAAAAACATTCAGTACTTC.